The T cell receptor beta chain described here comes from a study of cytomegalovirus exposure and HLA in healthy donors. CDR1 LNHDA and CDR2 SQIVND come from the germline V gene (reference sequence). Trimming cost V 5 bases and J 2 bases; bases outside gene matches: 6. CDR3 length: 16 residues. Overall study findings and caveats: Cytomegalovirus status, reportedly, was diagnosed with high specificity and sensitivity by the classifier.

Regarding this clone: Its target is not known.

PCR primers comprised 60 Vbeta and 13 Jbeta primers. Profiling relied on immunoSEQ multiplex PCR, and the TCRdb table lists in-frame clones only, not all of them. The data show around 160,000 clones, over 75% seen once. The sequence was obtained from a human donor in good health. The sample comprised PBMCs. The chain employs TRBV19 and TRBJ1-6, with 7 bases lining up with TRBD1. CDR3 sequence (DNA): TGTGCCAGTAGTCCATGGGGGACAGCCTATAATTCACCCCTCCACTTT. Amino acids: CASSPWGTAYNSPLHF.